A single sample is the source of the 24 T cell receptor beta chains below, sequenced in a study of CXCR3-negative and CXCR3-positive naive CD8 T cells. UMI-labeled 5' RACE yielded the TRB cDNA libraries. TCRdb reprocessed the 5' RACE reads and stores each CDR3 protein as one record, lacking DNA. The ten top clones account for 0.36%, within a sample of 100,000 or so distinct CDR3 sequences. Study-level findings and limits: Compared with CXCR3-negative naive cells, CXCR3-positive naive cells showed more hydrophobic TRB CDR3s.

Their cognate antigens are unknown. Sequenced input: naive CXCR3+ CD8+ T cells from blood. Subset in this sample: CD45RO-CCR7+CD27+CD95- naive CD8+ T cells expressing CXCR3 (TNR3+). These receptors were collected from a human donor in good health. Some clones in this sample may be carry-over from other donors' samples.

J is TRBJ2-7 and V is TRBV12-3 or TRBV12-4. This CDR3 has 12 residues. The CDR3 sequence: CASSWEGLEQYF.

The CDR3 loop is CSVESTGELFF. This chain joins TRBV29-1 and TRBJ2-2. Looked up from germline, CDR1 is SQVTM and CDR2 is ANQGSEA. There are 11 residues in the CDR3.

The chain couples TRBV29-1 to TRBJ1-1; TCRdb's D call, TRBD1, is unchecked because there is no DNA. Germline-derived CDR1 and CDR2 are SQVTM and ANQGSEA. The CDR3 spans 11 residues. The CDR3 loop reads CSVQGATEAFF.

The rearrangement uses TRBV20-1 and TRBJ2-7; the D call of TRBD1 rests on TCRdb alone, since no DNA is present to check it. The CDR3 length is 16 residues. Germline V lookup: CDR1 DFQATT, CDR2 SNEGSKA (reference sequence). CDR3 sequence reads: CSARDPTTGGYYEQYF.

This rearrangement joins TRBV6-6 to TRBJ1-1. The CDR3 is 13 amino acids. The germline CDR1 and CDR2 sequences are MNHNY and SVGAGI (reference sequence). The chain's CDR3 is CASTILPNTGAFF.

The chain links TRBV3-1 to TRBJ2-7; TCRdb indicates TRBD2, and absent DNA this call remains unverified. Germline CDR1 and CDR2: LGHDT and YNNKEL (reference sequence). The CDR3 is 18 amino acids. CDR3 sequence reads: CASSQDPITGTSPYEQYF.

The chain couples TRBV5-1 to TRBJ1-5; TCRdb calls TRBD1, which cannot be checked without DNA. This CDR3 is built from 15 residues. Germline assignment: CDR1 SGHRS and CDR2 YFSETQ. The CDR3 here is CASSLYSGFDQPQHF. The entire variable domain, with the rest obtained from reference TRBV5-1 and TRBJ1-5, is as follows: KAGVTQTPRYLIKTRGQQVTLSCSPISGHRSVSWYQQTPGQGLQFLFEYFSETQRNKGNFPGRFSGRQFSNSRSEMNVSTLELGDSALYLCASSLYSGFDQPQHFGDGTRLSIL.

The chain has TRBV7-9 and TRBJ1-2; TCRdb's D gene call, TRBD1, goes unchecked for lack of DNA. This CDR3 has 14 amino acids. CDR1 and CDR2 (germline): SEHNR, FQNEAQ (reference sequence). The CDR3 sequence is CASSFPGYVYGYTF.

The genes are TRBV3-1 and TRBJ2-5; checking the TCRdb D call of TRBD2 is not possible without DNA. In germline, CDR1 is LGHDT, CDR2 YNNKEL (reference sequence). This CDR3 spans 18 amino acids. The CDR3: CASSRPKTTSNPQETQYF.

The chain employs TRBV7-3 and TRBJ2-3; TCRdb selects TRBD2, and the lack of DNA leaves this call unchecked. The CDR3 totals 15 residues. Germline CDR1 reads SGHTA; CDR2 reads FQGTGA. This CDR3 is CASSTGTSGTDTQYF.

The chain recombines TRBV6-6 with TRBJ1-1; checking the TCRdb D call of TRBD1 is not possible without DNA. CDR3 length: 13 residues. Germline lookup yields CDR1 MNHNY and CDR2 SVGAGI (reference sequence). This CDR3 is CASTLMGDTEAFF.

The chain has TRBV29-1 and TRBJ2-7; TCRdb selects TRBD1, and the lack of DNA leaves this call unchecked. The CDR3 loop spans 13 amino acids. The germline CDR1 and CDR2 sequences are SQVTM and ANQGSEA. The CDR3 is CSARDTLSYEQYF.

This CDR3 is CSVEDQSGLSYEQYF. The genes are TRBV29-1 and TRBJ2-7; without DNA, the TCRdb call of TRBD2 cannot be checked. The CDR3 has 15 residues. Germline lookup yields CDR1 SQVTM and CDR2 ANQGSEA.

The chain joins TRBV19 to TRBJ2-1; the D call from TCRdb, TRBD2, cannot be confirmed without DNA. Germline V lookup: CDR1 LNHDA, CDR2 SQIVND (reference sequence). This CDR3 spans 17 amino acids. CDR3 loop: CASSIDAALELTNEQFF.

The chain recombines TRBV12-3 or TRBV12-4 with TRBJ2-1; TCRdb selects TRBD2, and the lack of DNA leaves this call unchecked. The CDR3 extends over 17 amino acids. This CDR3 reads CASSTGTSGSAWNEQFF.

This chain links TRBV29-1 with TRBJ2-5; absent DNA, TCRdb's TRBD1 call cannot be checked. CDR1 is SQVTM, CDR2 ANQGSEA, per germline. The CDR3 is 13 amino acids. The CDR3 spells CSVVWGISETQYF.

The V and J genes are TRBV7-7 and TRBJ1-5; the D gene TCRdb calls, TRBD1, cannot be checked with no DNA. Germline lookup yields CDR1 SSHAT and CDR2 FNYEAQ (reference sequence). This CDR3 spans 16 amino acids. This CDR3 reads CASSLDPGGCNQPQHF.

The chain joins TRBV29-1 to TRBJ2-2; the D call from TCRdb, TRBD1, cannot be confirmed without DNA. Germline loops: CDR1 SQVTM, CDR2 ANQGSEA. The CDR3 sequence is 13 residues long. The CDR3 reads CSVLETGTGELFF.

J is TRBJ2-7 and V is TRBV29-1; TCRdb's D call of TRBD1 is untestable without DNA. This CDR3 comprises 12 residues. Germline CDR1 and CDR2: SQVTM and ANQGSEA. This CDR3 reads CSGGGAPYEQYF.

The chain has TRBV13 and TRBJ2-1; checking the TCRdb D call of TRBD1 is not possible without DNA. Germline V gives CDR1 PRHDT, CDR2 FYEKMQ (reference sequence). The CDR3 runs 19 residues. CDR3 in amino acids: CASSDRTGGGLVSYNEQFF.

The chain is built from TRBV7-9 and TRBJ2-7; TCRdb returns TRBD1, unconfirmable since there is no DNA. CDR3 length equals 12 residues. CDR1 and CDR2 (germline): SEHNR, FQNEAQ (reference sequence). CDR3 residues: CASSLMGAEQYF.

The rearrangement links TRBV5-1 to TRBJ2-1; TCRdb picks TRBD2, but there is no DNA to check that call. Germline CDR1 SGHRS, CDR2 YFSETQ. The CDR3 contains 14 residues. Here the CDR3 reads CASSLYSGLAFLFF.

This chain's CDR3 is CASSFWRASTDTQYF. The chain is built from TRBV12-3 or TRBV12-4 and TRBJ2-3. The CDR3 sequence is 15 residues long.

J is TRBJ1-5 and V is TRBV7-9; the TRBD1 assignment by TCRdb is unverifiable without DNA. The CDR3 runs to 15 residues. Germline V gives CDR1 SEHNR, CDR2 FQNEAQ (reference sequence). CDR3 residues: CASTQTGGGNQPQHF.